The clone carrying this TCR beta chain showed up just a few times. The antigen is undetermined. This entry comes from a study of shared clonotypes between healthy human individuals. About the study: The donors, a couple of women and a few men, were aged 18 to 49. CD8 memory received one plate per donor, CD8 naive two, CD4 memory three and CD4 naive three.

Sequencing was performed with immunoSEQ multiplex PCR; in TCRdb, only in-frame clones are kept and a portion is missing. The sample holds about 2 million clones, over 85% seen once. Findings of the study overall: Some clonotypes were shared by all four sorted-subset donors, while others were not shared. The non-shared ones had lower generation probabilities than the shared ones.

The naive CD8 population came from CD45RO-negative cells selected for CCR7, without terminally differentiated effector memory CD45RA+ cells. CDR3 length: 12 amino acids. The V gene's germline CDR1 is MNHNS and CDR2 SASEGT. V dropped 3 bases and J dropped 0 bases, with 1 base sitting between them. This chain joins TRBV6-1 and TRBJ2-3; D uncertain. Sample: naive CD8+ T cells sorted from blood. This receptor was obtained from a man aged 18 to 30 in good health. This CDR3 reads CASSDSTDTQYF. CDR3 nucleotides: TGTGCCAGCAGTGACAGCACAGATACGCAGTATTTT.